This T cell receptor (beta chain) was captured in a study of T cells in Graves' hyperthyroidism and ophthalmopathy. The CDR3 runs to 14 residues. Trimming cost V 6 bases and J 14 bases; bases outside gene matches: 15. What was amplified from RNA transcripts were TCR beta CDR3 regions. The study used the HTBI primer set for a first-round RT-PCR of the TCR CDR3. TCRdb reanalysed the multiplex PCR reads using MiXCR and keeps one entry per CDR3 protein. The sample contains about 360,000 distinct CDR3 sequences, roughly an eighth of which appear only once. This clonotype was seen only a few times. The TCR originated in a woman under 30 with Graves' hyperthyroidism. The sequenced material came from blood. The chain uses TRBV12-3 or TRBV12-4 and TRBJ1-4, with 7 positions matching TRBD1. The CDR3 loop is CASSYETGKEALFF. In DNA, the CDR3 is TGTGCCAGCAGCTATGAGACAGGGAAGGAGGCTCTGTTTTTT.